Given below is one TCR beta chain in context. Its specificity is not known. This entry comes from a study of cytomegalovirus exposure and HLA in healthy donors. For the study at large: The early release's HLA-typed donors yielded roughly 85 million unique TCRs. Study-wide results and limits: Links to common viral pathogens appeared, in a later analysis, for several of the most significant clusters.

The primer mix had 60 Vbeta and 13 Jbeta primers. Data came from immunoSEQ multiplex PCR; TCRdb stores just in-frame clones and leaves some out. The sample lists around 200,000 clones, 84% seen once, with 1.2% in the top ten. The CDR3 is 17 amino acids. Deletions cut 1 base from V and 0 bases from J, with 13 bases between. The germline gives CDR1 MGHRA, CDR2 YSYEKL. This sequence was found in a girl aged 2 to 9 in good health and CMV-seropositive. Sequencing used PBMCs. This chain links TRBV4-1 with TRBJ2-1; D remains ambiguous. The CDR3 DNA sequence: TGCGCCAGCAGCCAAGCTGCCTATCCGAGCTCCTACAATGAGCAGTTCTTC. Protein: CASSQAAYPSSYNEQFF.